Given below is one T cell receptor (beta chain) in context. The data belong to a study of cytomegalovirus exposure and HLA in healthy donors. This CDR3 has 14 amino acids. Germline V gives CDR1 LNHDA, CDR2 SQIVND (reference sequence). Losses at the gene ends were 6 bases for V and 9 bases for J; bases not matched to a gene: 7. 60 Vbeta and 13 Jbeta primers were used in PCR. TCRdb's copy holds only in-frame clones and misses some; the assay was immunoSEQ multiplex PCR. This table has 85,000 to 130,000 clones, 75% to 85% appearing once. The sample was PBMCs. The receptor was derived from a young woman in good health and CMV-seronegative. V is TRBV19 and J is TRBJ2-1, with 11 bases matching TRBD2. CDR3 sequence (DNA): TGTGCCAGTAGCACTAGCGGGAGAATCGGTGAGCAGTTCTTC. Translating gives CASSTSGRIGEQFF. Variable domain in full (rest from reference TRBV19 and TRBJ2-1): DGGITQSPKYLFRKEGQNVTLSCEQNLNHDAMYWYRQDPGQGLRLIYYSQIVNDFQKGDIAEGYSVSREKKESFPLTVTSAQKNPTAFYLCASSTSGRIGEQFFGPGTRLTVL.